This T cell receptor (beta chain) stems from a study of blood T cell repertoires in COVID-19. This clone was recorded only once. Sequencing used immunoSEQ multiplex PCR; TCRdb keeps in-frame clones, though not all of them. This sample has 200,000 to 250,000 clones, with 84% found just once. The V and J ends lost 0 bases and 5 bases, in that order; junction bases with no gene match: 4. The CDR3 extends over 15 amino acids. The V gene's germline CDR1 is SGHVS and CDR2 FNYEAQ. Sequenced input: peripheral blood. The chain links TRBV7-6 to TRBJ2-5, with TRBD1 identical over 9 bases. This TCR came from a man aged 45-65 years with active or convalescent COVID-19. CDR3 protein: CASSLAGTGTETQYF. As DNA, the CDR3 is TGTGCCAGCAGCTTAGCCGGGACAGGGACGGAGACCCAGTACTTC.